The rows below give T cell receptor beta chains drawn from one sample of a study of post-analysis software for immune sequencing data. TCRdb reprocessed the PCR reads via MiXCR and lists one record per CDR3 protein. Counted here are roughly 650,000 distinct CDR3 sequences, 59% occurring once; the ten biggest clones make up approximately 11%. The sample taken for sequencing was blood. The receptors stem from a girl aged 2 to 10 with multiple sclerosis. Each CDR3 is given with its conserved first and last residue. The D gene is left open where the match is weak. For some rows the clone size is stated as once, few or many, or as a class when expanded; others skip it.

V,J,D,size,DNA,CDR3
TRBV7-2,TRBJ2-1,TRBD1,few,TGTGCCAGCAGCTTAAAAGGGACAGGGACCTACAATGAGCAGTTCTTC,CASSLKGTGTYNEQFF
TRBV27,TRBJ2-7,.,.,TGTGCCAGCAGTTTACCGACTTCAGGGTTCGACGAGCAGTACTTC,CASSLPTSGFDEQYF
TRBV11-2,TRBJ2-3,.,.,TGTGCCAGCAGCTTAGACGGGAGTGCTAGCACAGATACGCAGTATTTT,CASSLDGSASTDTQYF
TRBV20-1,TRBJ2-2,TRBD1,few,TGCAGTGCCCAGGAGACAGGGGCGCACACCGGGGAGCTGTTTTTT,CSAQETGAHTGELFF
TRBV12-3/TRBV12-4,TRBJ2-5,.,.,TGTGCCAGCAGGGACTCTAGAAGGCAAGAGACCCAGTACTTC,CASRDSRRQETQYF
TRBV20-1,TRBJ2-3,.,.,TGCAGTGCTAGACTCGGACTCCTCTCCACAGATACGCAGTATTTT,CSARLGLLSTDTQYF
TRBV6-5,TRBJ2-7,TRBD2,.,TGTGCCAGCAGTTACGCGGGAGGAAATCGCGAGCAGTACTTC,CASSYAGGNREQYF
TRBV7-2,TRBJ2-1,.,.,TGTGCCAGCAGTCAAAGGGGGAGATCTTACAATGAGCAGTTCTTC,CASSQRGRSYNEQFF
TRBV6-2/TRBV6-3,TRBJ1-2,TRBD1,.,TGTGCCAGCGGCTTTGGGGGACAGAGGAACTATGGCTACACCTTC,CASGFGGQRNYGYTF
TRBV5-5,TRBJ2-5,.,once,TGTGCCAGCAGCCCCATCGGTCCTCGGGAGTACTTC,CASSPIGPREYF
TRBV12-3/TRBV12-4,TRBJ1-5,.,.,TGTGCCAGCAGTAGTTGGGCCACCGTCTATAGCAATCAGCCCCAGCATTTT,CASSSWATVYSNQPQHF
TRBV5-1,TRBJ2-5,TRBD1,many,TGCGCCAGCAGCTTGGCCAGGGGGCAAGAGACCCAGTACTTC,CASSLARGQETQYF
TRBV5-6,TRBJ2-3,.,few,TGTGCCAGCAGCTTGGGACGGGGTTTCCTTTTTAGCACAGATACGCAGTATTTT,CASSLGRGFLFSTDTQYF
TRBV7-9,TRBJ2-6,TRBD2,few,TGTGCCAGCAGGTCCTCCGTACGGGGGGACTCTGGGGCCAACGTCCTGACTTTC,CASRSSVRGDSGANVLTF
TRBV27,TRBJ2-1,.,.,TGTGCCAGCGCCCTTTTGGGGGGCGATGAGCAGTTCTTC,CASALLGGDEQFF
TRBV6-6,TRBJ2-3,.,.,TGTGCCAGCAGTTACGGGCCCCCCGAAACGGATACGCAGTATTTT,CASSYGPPETDTQYF
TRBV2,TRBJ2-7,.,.,TGTGCCAGCACAGGGTTTATGGGCTACGAGCAGTACTTC,CASTGFMGYEQYF
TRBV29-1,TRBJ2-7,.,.,TGCAGCGCCGGGGGTTCCTACGAGCAGTACTTC,CSAGGSYEQYF
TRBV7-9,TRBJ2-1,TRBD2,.,TGTGCCAGCAGTCAAACTAGCGGGGGGCCGAGCTCCCACAATGAGCAGTTCTTC,CASSQTSGGPSSHNEQFF
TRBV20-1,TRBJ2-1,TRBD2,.,TGCAGTACTTCCACTAGCGGGAGCTCCTACAATGAGCAGTTCTTC,CSTSTSGSSYNEQFF
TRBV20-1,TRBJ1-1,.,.,TGCAGTGCTAGAGATGGGGCTTTCTTT,CSARDGAFF
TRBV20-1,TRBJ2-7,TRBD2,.,TGCAGTGCTAGTTTCCTAGCGGGAGGCCTACAGTACTTC,CSASFLAGGLQYF
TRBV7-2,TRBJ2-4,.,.,TGTGCCAGCAGTGCCGAGGGGCACAGCCTAATAGCCAAAAACATTCAGTACTTC,CASSAEGHSLIAKNIQYF
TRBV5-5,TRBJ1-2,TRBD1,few,TGTGCCAGCAGCTTGGAAGGACAGGGAGTCGGTGAATATGGCTACACCTTC,CASSLEGQGVGEYGYTF
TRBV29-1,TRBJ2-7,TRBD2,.,TGCAGCGTCGTGTTAGCGGGACTTACCTACGAGCAGTACTTC,CSVVLAGLTYEQYF
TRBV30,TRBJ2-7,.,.,TGTGCCGGCCTGACAGAGACCTACGAGCAGTACTTC,CAGLTETYEQYF
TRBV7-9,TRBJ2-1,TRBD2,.,TGTGCCAGCAGCCCCGGACTAGCGGGGGGGGTCGATAAGCAGTTCTTC,CASSPGLAGGVDKQFF
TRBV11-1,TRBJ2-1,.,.,TGTGCCAGCAGCTTATTCTTCCAGAGCTCCTACAATGAGCAGTTCTTC,CASSLFFQSSYNEQFF
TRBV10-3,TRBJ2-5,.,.,TGTGCCATCAGTGGTCATCGTGAAGAGACCCAGTACTTC,CAISGHREETQYF
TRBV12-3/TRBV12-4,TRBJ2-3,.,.,TGTGCCAGCAATCTCAAGGCAGATACGCAGTATTTT,CASNLKADTQYF
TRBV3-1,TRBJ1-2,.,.,TGTGCCAGCAGCCAAGTACTGACCCCTCCCTGGGATGGCTACACCTTC,CASSQVLTPPWDGYTF
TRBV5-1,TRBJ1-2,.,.,TGCGCCAGCAGATCGGGTGGTGGGGCTAACTATGGCTACACCTTC,CASRSGGGANYGYTF
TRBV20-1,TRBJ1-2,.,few,TGCAGTGCTAGAGGGGCGAGGGGCTACACCTTC,CSARGARGYTF
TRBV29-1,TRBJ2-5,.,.,TGCAGCGTTGAAGAGTCCGGGACCCGCGAGACCCAGTACTTC,CSVEESGTRETQYF
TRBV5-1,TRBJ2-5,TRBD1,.,TGCGCCAGCAGCCTCCCGCCCCTAACAGGGGTAGAGACCCAGTACTTC,CASSLPPLTGVETQYF